This is a list of T cell receptor beta chains from one sample in a study of T cells in localized non-small cell lung cancer. The assay was immunoSEQ multiplex PCR, and TCRdb's table has in-frame clones only and misses some. The data contain 75,000 to 90,000 clones, about four fifths of them seen just once; the ten biggest clones take up around 2.8%. Sequenced here: peripheral blood, sampled before any cancer treatment. These receptor sequences come from a man aged 40 to 69 with stage I lung adenocarcinoma. Each CDR3 is given with its conserved first and last residue. A D gene is named only where the DNA matches it firmly. Rows may omit the clone size; those that give it use once, few, many or a size class.

CDR3 length	V gene	J gene	D gene	clone size	CDR3 DNA	CDR3 protein
13	TRBV7-9	TRBJ2-1	-	-	TGTGCCAGCAGCTTACGTCCAGGGGAAGAGCAGTTCTTC	CASSLRPGEEQFF
15	TRBV5-1	TRBJ2-2	TRBD2	-	TGCGCCAGCAGCTTGGGACTAGCGGGCACCGGGGAGCTGTTTTTT	CASSLGLAGTGELFF
15	TRBV5-1	TRBJ2-3	-	-	TGCGCCAGCAGCCCCCCGACCCCAAGCACAGATACGCAGTATTTT	CASSPPTPSTDTQYF
15	TRBV5-1	TRBJ2-3	-	-	TGCGCCAGCACCCTGGGCCAAACCCCCCCAGATACGCAGTATTTT	CASTLGQTPPDTQYF
14	TRBV7-9	TRBJ1-5	TRBD1	-	TGTGCCAGCAGAAGACAGGGGTTGAATCAGCCCCAGCATTTT	CASRRQGLNQPQHF
18	TRBV27	TRBJ2-1	TRBD2	-	TGTGCCAGCAGTTCCCGGGTTGTCGGGACTAGCGGTGTCAATGAGCAGTTCTTC	CASSSRVVGTSGVNEQFF
13	TRBV29-1	TRBJ2-5	TRBD2	-	TGCAGCGTGACCTGGGACTATAGGGAGACCCAGTACTTC	CSVTWDYRETQYF
12	TRBV7-2	TRBJ2-1	TRBD1	-	TGTGCCAGCAGCCCCCCCGACAGGGCCCAGTTCTTC	CASSPPDRAQFF
14	TRBV5-4	TRBJ1-1	-	-	TGTGCCAGCAGCTTACCGACAGTGAACACTGAAGCTTTCTTT	CASSLPTVNTEAFF
12	TRBV6-1	TRBJ1-1	-	-	TGTGCCAGCAGTGGAACTATATCTGAAGCTTTCTTT	CASSGTISEAFF
16	TRBV14	TRBJ2-1	TRBD2	-	TGTGCCAGCAGCCAAGGGACTAGCGGGACCCACAATGAGCAGTTCTTC	CASSQGTSGTHNEQFF
16	TRBV4-2	TRBJ1-4	-	few	TGTGCCAGCAGCCAAGGGGTTGGCAGGGTGGGGGAAAAACTGTTTTTT	CASSQGVGRVGEKLFF
11	TRBV30	TRBJ1-3	-	-	TGTGCCTGGAGCCTCCGAAGCACCATATATTTT	CAWSLRSTIYF
15	TRBV2	TRBJ1-6	-	few	TGTGCCAGCAGTGGTGCCGGACCTTTGGGTTCACCCCTCCACTTT	CASSGAGPLGSPLHF
12	TRBV6-5	TRBJ1-2	-	-	TGTGCCAGCAGTGACTTGGGGTATGGCTACACCTTC	CASSDLGYGYTF
14	TRBV6-1	TRBJ2-1	-	-	TGTGCCAGCAGTGCAGCCGGCGGAGCCAATGAGCAGTTCTTC	CASSAAGGANEQFF
13	TRBV5-4	TRBJ2-7	-	-	TGTGCCAGCAGCTTGAGGGGCAGCGACGAGCAGTACTTC	CASSLRGSDEQYF